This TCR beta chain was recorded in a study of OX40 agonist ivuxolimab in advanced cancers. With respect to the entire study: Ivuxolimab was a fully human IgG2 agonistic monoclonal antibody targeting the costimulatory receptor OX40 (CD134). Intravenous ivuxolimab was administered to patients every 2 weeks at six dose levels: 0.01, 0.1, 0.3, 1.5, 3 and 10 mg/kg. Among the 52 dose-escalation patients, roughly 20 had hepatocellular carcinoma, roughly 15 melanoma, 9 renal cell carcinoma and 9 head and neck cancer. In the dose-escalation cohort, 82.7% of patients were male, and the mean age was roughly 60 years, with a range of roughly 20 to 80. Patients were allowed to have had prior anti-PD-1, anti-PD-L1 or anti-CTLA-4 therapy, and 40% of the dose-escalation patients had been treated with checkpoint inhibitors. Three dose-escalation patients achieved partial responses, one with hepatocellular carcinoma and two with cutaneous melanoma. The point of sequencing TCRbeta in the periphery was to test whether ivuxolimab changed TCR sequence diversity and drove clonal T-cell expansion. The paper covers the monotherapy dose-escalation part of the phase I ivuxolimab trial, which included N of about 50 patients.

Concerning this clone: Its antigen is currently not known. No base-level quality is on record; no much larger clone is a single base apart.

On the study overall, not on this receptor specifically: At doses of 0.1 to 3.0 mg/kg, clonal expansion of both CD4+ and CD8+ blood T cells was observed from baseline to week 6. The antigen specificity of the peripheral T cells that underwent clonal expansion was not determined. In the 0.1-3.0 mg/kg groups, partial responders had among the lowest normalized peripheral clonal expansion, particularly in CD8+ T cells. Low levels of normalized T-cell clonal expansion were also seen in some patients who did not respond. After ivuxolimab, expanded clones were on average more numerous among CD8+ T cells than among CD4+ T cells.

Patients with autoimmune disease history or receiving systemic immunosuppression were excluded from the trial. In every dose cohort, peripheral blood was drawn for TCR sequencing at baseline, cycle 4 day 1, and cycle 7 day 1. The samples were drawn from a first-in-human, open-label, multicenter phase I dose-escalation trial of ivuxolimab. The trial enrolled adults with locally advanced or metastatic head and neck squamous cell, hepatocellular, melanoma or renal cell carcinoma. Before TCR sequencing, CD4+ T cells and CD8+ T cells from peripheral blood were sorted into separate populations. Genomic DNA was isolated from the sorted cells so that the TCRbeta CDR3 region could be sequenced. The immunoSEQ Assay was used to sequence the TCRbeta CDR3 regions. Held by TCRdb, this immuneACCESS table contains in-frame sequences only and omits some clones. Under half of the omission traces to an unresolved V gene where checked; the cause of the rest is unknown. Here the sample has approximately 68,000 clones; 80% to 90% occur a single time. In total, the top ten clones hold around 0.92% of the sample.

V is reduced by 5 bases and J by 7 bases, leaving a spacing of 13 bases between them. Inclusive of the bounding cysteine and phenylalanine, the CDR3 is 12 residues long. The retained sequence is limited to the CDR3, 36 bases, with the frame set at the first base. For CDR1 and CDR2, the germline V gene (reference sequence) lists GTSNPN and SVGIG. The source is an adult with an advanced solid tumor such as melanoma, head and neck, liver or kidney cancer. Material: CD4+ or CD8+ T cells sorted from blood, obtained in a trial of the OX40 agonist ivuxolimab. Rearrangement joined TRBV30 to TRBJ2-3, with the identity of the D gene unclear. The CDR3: CAWAHPGNTQYF. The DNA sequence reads TGTGCCTGGGCCCACCCGGGTAATACGCAGTATTTT.